This T cell receptor beta chain was obtained from a study of sequential checkpoint blockade in melanoma. The V gene end was trimmed by 1 base and the J gene end by 4 bases; junction bases not matched to a gene: 7. Germline-derived CDR1 and CDR2 are SGHNT and YENEEA. This CDR3 is built from 15 residues. TCRdb's table, derived via immunoSEQ multiplex PCR, lists solely in-frame clones and lacks some. The sample records about 10,000 clones, 20% to 25% being singletons. This clone was seen a handful of times. Treatment reported: randomized to nivolumab then ipilimumab (arm A) or the reverse (arm B). The chain links TRBV11-3 to TRBJ2-7; 7 nucleotides line up with TRBD1. The material sequenced was tumor tissue (inferred from file names), taken from a patient given nivolumab and ipilimumab in sequence. The TCR originated in a human donor with melanoma. CDR3 protein: CASSLGPGQSYEQYV. The DNA for the CDR3 is TGTGCCAGCAGCTTAGGACCGGGACAGTCTTACGAGCAGTACGTC.